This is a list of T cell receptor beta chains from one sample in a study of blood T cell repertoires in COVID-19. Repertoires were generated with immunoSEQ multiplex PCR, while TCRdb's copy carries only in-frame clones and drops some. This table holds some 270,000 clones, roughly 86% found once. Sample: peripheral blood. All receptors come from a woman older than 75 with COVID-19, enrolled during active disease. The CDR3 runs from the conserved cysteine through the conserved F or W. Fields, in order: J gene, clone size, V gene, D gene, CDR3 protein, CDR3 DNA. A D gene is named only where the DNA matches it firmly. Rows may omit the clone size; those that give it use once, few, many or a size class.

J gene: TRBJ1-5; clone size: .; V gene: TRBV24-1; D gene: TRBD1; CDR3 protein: CATSDTGTGIYSNQPQHF; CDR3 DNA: TGTGCCACCAGTGATACCGGGACAGGGATTTATAGCAATCAGCCCCAGCATTTT
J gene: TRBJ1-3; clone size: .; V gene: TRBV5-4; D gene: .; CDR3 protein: CASSLGDRQASGNTIYF; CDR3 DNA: TGTGCCAGCAGCTTGGGGGACCGACAGGCCTCTGGAAACACCATATATTTT
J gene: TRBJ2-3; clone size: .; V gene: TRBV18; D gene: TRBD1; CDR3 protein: CASSPTLKLRGPSSTDTQYF; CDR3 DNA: TGTGCCAGCTCACCTACGCTAAAACTCAGGGGGCCATCTAGCACAGATACGCAGTATTTT
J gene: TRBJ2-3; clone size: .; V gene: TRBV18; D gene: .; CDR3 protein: CASSPSDRLGDTQYF; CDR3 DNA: TGTGCCAGCTCGCCTTCCGACAGGTTGGGAGATACGCAGTATTTT
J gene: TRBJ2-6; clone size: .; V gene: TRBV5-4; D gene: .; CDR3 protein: CASSLEGGLANVLTF; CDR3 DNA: TGTGCCAGCAGCTTGGAGGGCGGGTTGGCCAACGTCCTGACTTTC
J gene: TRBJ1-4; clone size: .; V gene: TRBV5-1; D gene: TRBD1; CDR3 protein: CASSLYPGQGNEKLFF; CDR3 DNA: TGCGCCAGCAGCTTGTACCCAGGACAGGGGAATGAAAAACTGTTTTTT
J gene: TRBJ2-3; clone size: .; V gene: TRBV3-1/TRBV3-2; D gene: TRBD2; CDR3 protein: CASTLSGGGGRTQYF; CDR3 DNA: TGTGCCAGCACCCTAAGCGGGGGCGGGGGGCGTACGCAGTATTTT
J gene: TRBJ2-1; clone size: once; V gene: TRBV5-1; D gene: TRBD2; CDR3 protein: CASSRRLAGDNEQFF; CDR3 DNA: TGCGCCAGCAGCCGAAGACTAGCGGGGGATAATGAGCAGTTCTTC
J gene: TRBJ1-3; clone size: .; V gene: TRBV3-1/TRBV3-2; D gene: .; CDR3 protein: CASSLLTGSGNTIYF; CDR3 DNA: TGTGCCAGCAGCCTGCTAACGGGCTCTGGAAACACCATATATTTT
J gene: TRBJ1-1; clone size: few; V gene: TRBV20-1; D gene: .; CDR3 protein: CSASPGGRAFF; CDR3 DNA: TGCAGTGCTAGTCCGGGGGGGCGGGCTTTCTTT
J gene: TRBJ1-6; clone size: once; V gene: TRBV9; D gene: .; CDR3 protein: CASSVASAGTGPLHF; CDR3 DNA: TGTGCCAGCAGCGTAGCTAGCGCAGGGACGGGACCCCTCCACTTT
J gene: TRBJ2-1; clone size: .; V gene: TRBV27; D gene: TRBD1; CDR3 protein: CASRTGGRYNEQFF; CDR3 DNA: TGTGCCAGCAGAACAGGGGGTCGATACAATGAGCAGTTCTTC
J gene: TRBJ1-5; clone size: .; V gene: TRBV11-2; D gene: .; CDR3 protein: CASSFGLFDQPQHF; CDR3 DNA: TGTGCCAGCAGCTTCGGACTGTTTGATCAGCCCCAGCATTTT
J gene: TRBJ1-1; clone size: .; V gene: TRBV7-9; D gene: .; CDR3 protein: CASSYGTGSPVGTFF; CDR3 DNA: TGTGCCAGCAGCTACGGCACGGGGTCCCCCGTTGGAACTTTCTTT
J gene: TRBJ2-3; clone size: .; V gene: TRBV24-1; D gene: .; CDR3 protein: CATSDGASDTQYF; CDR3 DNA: TGTGCCACCAGTGATGGGGCATCAGATACGCAGTATTTT
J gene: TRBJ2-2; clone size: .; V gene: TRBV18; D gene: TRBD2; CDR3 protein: CASSLTSGSNTGELFF; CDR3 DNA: TGTGCCAGCTCACTCACTAGCGGCTCGAACACCGGGGAGCTGTTTTTT
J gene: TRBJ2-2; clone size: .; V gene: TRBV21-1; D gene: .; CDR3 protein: CASTQQGLIGTGELFF; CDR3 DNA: TGTGCCAGCACCCAACAGGGGCTAATTGGCACCGGGGAGCTGTTTTTT
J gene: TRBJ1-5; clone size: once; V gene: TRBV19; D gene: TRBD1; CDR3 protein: CATTGQGNQPQHF; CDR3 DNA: TGTGCCACGACGGGACAGGGCAATCAGCCCCAGCATTTT
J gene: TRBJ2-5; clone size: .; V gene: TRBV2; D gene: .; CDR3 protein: CASTRTGGKETQYF; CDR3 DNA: TGTGCCAGTACACGCACGGGGGGCAAAGAGACCCAGTACTTC
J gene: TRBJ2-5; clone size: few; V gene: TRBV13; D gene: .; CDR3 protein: CASSLEVGRDRDQETQYF; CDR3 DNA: TGTGCCAGCAGCTTAGAAGTCGGGAGGGACAGGGACCAAGAGACCCAGTACTTC
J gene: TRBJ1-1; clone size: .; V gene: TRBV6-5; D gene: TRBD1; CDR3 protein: CASSTQGAYTEAFF; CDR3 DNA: TGTGCCAGCAGTACACAGGGGGCGTACACTGAAGCTTTCTTT
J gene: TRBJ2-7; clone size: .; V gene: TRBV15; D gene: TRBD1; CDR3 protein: CATSRGDRDSHYEQYF; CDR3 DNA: TGTGCCACCAGCAGAGGGGACCGGGACAGTCACTACGAGCAGTACTTC
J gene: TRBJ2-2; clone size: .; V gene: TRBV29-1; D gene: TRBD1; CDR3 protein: CSVRQGAGTGELFF; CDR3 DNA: TGCAGCGTCCGACAGGGGGCTGGCACCGGGGAGCTGTTTTTT
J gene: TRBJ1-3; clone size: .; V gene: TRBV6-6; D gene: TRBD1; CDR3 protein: CASSRTGVGNTIYF; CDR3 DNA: TGTGCCAGCAGTCGCACAGGGGTCGGAAACACCATATATTTT
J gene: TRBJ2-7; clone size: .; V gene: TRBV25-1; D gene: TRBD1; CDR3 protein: CASRGQGIEQYF; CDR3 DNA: TGTGCCAGCAGGGGACAGGGGATCGAGCAGTACTTC
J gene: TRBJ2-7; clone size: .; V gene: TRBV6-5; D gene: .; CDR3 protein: CASSYGQGSPYEQYF; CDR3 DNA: TGTGCCAGCAGTTACGGGCAGGGGTCACCTTACGAGCAGTACTTC
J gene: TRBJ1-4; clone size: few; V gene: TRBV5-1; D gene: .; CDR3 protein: CASSYDDSDEKLFF; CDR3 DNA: TGCGCCAGCAGCTACGACGACTCGGATGAAAAACTGTTTTTT
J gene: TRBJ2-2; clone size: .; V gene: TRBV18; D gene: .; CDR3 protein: CASSRAGSKSTGELFF; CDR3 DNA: TGTGCCAGCTCACGGGCCGGATCTAAAAGTACCGGGGAGCTGTTTTTT
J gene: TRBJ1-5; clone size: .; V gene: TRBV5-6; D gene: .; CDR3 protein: CASSLDGLSNQPQHF; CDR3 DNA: TGTGCCAGCAGCTTGGATGGCCTTAGCAATCAGCCCCAGCATTTT
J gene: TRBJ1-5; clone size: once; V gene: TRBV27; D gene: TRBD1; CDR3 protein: CASSGGGQGASQPQHF; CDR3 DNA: TGTGCCAGCAGCGGTGGGGGACAGGGGGCTAGTCAGCCCCAGCATTTT
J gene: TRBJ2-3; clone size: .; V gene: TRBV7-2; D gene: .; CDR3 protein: CASSSDPTRTDTQYF; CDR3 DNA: TGTGCCAGCAGCTCAGACCCAACTAGAACAGATACGCAGTATTTT